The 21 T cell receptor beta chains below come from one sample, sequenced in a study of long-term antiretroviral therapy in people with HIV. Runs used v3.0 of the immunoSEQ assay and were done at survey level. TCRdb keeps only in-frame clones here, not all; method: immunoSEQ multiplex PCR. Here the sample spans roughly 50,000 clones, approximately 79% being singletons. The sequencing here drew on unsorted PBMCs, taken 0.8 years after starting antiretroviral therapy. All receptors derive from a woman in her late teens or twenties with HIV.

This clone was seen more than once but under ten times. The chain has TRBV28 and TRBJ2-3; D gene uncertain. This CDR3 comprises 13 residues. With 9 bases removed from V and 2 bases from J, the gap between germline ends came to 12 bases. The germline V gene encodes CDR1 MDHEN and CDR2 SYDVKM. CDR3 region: CASGRRDTDTQYF. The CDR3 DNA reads TGTGCCAGTGGACGGAGAGACACAGATACGCAGTATTTT. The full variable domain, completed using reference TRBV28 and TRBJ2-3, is DVKVTQSSRYLVKRTGEKVFLECVQDMDHENMFWYRQDPGLGLRLIYFSYDVKMKEKGDIPEGYSVSREKKERFSLILESASTNQTSMYLCASGRRDTDTQYFGPGTRLTVL.

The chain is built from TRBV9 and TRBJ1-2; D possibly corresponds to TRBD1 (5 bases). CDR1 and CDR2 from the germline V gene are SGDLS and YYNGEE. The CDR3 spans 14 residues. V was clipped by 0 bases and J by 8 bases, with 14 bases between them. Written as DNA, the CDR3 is TGTGCCAGCAGCGTAGAGGCAGGGTTAGGGGGCTACACCTTC. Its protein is CASSVEAGLGGYTF.

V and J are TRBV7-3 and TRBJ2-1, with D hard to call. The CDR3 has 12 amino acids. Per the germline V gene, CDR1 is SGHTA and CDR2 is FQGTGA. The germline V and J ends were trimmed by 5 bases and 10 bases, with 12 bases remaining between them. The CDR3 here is CASSPHYGEQFF. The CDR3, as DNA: TGTGCCAGCAGCCCCCACTACGGGGAGCAGTTCTTC.

The CDR3 region is CASRPPGLYGYTF. The CDR3 nucleotides read TGTGCCAGTCGGCCCCCAGGACTCTATGGCTACACCTTC. The V and J genes are TRBV27 and TRBJ1-2, with D unclear. The CDR3 contains 13 residues. V lost 9 bases, J lost 4 bases, and 15 bases lay in between. Germline CDR1 and CDR2: MNHEY and SMNVEV (reference sequence).

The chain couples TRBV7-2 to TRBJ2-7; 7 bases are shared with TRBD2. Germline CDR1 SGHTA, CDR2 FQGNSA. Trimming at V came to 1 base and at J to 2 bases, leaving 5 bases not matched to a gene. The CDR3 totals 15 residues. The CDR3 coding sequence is TGTGCCAGCAGCTTAGGCCTAGCGGCTACCTACGAGCAGTACTTC. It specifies CASSLGLAATYEQYF.

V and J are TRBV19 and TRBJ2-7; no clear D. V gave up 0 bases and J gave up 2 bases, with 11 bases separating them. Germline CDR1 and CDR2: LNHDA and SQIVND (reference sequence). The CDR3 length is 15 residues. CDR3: CASSIDLGRPYEQYF. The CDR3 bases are TGTGCCAGTAGTATAGATCTCGGCCGACCCTACGAGCAGTACTTC.

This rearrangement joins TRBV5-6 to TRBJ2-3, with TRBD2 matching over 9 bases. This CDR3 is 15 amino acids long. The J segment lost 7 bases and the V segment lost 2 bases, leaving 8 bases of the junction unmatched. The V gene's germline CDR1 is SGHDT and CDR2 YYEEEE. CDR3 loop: CASSFLAGGHHTQYF. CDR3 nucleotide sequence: TGTGCCAGCAGCTTCCTCGCGGGAGGGCACCATACGCAGTATTTT.

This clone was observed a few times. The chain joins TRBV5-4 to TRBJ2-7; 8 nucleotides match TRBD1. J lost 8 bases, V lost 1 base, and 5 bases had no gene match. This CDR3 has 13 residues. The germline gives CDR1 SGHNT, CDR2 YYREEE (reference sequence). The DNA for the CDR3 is TGTGCCAGCAGCTTGACTCCAGGGGGCAAGCAGTACTTC. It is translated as CASSLTPGGKQYF.

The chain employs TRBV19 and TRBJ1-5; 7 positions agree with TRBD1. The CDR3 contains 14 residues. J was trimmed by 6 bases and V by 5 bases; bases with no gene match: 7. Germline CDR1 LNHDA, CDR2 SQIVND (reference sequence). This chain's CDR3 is CASSAVQGVQPQHF. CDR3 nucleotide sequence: TGTGCCAGTAGTGCGGTTCAGGGGGTTCAGCCCCAGCATTTT.

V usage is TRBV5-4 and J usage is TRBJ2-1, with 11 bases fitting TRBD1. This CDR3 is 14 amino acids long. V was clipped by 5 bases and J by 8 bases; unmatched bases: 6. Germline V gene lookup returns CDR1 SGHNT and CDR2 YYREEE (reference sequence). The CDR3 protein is CASSRDRGIYEQFF. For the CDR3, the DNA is TGTGCCAGCAGTCGGGACAGGGGGATCTATGAGCAGTTCTTC.

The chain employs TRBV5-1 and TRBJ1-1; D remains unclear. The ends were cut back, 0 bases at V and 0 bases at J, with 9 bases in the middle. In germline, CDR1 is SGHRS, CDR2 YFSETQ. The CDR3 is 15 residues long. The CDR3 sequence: CASSLGREVNTEAFF. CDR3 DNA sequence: TGCGCCAGCAGCTTGGGCCGTGAGGTGAACACTGAAGCTTTCTTT. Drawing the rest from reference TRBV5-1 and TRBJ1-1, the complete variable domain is KAGVTQTPRYLIKTRGQQVTLSCSPISGHRSVSWYQQTPGQGLQFLFEYFSETQRNKGNFPGRFSGRQFSNSRSEMNVSTLELGDSALYLCASSLGREVNTEAFFGQGTRLTVV.

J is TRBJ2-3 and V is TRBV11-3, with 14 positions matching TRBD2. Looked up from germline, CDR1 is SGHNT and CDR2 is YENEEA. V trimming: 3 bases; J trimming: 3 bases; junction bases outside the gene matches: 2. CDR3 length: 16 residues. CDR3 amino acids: CASSFGLAGGTDTQYF. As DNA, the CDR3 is TGTGCCAGCAGCTTTGGACTAGCGGGAGGAACAGATACGCAGTATTTT.

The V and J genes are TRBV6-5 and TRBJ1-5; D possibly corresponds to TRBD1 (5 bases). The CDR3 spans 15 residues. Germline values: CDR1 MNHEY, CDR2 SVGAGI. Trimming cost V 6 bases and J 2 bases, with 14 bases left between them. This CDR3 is CASRNGEGRNQPQHF. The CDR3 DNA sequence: TGTGCCAGCAGGAACGGGGAGGGACGCAATCAGCCCCAGCATTTT.

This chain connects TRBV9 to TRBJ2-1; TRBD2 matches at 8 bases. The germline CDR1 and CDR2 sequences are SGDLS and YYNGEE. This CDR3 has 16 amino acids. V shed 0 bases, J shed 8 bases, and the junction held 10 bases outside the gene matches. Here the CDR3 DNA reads TGTGCCAGCAGCGTAGTAGCGTCTAGCGGGTGGGATGAGCAGTTCTTC. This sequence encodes CASSVVASSGWDEQFF. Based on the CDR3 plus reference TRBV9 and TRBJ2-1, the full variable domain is DSGVTQTPKHLITATGQRVTLRCSPRSGDLSVYWYQQSLDQGLQFLIQYYNGEERAKGNILERFSAQQFPDLHSELNLSSLELGDSALYFCASSVVASSGWDEQFFGPGTRLTVL.

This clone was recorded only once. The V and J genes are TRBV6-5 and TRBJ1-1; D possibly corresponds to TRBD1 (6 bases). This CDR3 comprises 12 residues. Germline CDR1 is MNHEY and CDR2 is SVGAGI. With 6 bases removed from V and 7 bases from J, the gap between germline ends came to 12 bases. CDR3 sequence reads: CASSNGGNEAFF. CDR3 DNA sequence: TGTGCCAGCAGCAACGGGGGCAATGAAGCTTTCTTT.

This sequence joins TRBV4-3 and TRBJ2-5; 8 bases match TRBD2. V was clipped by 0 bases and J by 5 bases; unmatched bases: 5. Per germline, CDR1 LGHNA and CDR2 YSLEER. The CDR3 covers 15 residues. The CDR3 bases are TGCGCCAGCAGCCAAGATGCGGGAGGAGGTGAGACCCAGTACTTC. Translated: CASSQDAGGGETQYF.

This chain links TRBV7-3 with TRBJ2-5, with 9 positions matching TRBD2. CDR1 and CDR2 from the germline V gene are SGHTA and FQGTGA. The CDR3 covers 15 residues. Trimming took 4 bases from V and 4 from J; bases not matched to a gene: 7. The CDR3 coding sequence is TGTGCCAGCAGCTCCGCGGGAGGGCCATTAGAGACCCAGTACTTC. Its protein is CASSSAGGPLETQYF.

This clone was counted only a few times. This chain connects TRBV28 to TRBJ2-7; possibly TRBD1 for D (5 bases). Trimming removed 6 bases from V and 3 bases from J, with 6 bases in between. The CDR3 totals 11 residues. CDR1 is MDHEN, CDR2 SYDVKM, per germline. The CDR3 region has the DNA TGTGCCAGCAGCGACAGCTACGAGCAGTACTTC. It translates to CASSDSYEQYF.

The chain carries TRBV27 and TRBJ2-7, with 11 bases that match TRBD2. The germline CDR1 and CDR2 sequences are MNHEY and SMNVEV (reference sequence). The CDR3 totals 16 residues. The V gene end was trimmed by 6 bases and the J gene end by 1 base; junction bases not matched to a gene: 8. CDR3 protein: CASSPGTSGSSYEQYF. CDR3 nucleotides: TGTGCCAGCAGCCCGGGGACTAGCGGTTCTTCCTACGAGCAGTACTTC.

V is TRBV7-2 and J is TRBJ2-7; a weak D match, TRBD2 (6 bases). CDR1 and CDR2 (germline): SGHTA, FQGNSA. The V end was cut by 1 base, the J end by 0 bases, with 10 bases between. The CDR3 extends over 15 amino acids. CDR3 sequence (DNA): TGTGCCAGCAGCTTAGAAGGGACTGACTCCTACGAGCAGTACTTC. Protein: CASSLEGTDSYEQYF.

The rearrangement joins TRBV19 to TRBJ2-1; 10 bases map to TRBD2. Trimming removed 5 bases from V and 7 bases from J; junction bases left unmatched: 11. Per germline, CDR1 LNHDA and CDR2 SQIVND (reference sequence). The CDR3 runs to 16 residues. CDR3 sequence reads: CASSRLAGVLGNEQFF. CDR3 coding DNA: TGTGCCAGTAGTCGCCTAGCGGGAGTTTTGGGAAATGAGCAGTTCTTC.